This TCR beta chain was sequenced for a study of OX40 agonist ivuxolimab in advanced cancers. Germline V gene lookup returns CDR1 MGHRA and CDR2 YSYEKL. CDR3 size: 15 residues. V trimming: 2 bases; J trimming: 8 bases; junction bases outside the gene matches: 6. TCRdb's copy holds only in-frame clones and misses some; the assay was immunoSEQ multiplex PCR. The repertoire includes about 32,000 clones, 84% of them detected once, and about 20% sits in the top ten. The gene calls are TRBV4-1 and TRBJ2-1; TRBD1 agrees at 10 bases. The TCR was taken from an adult with an advanced solid tumor such as melanoma, head and neck, liver or kidney cancer. Here the sequenced sample was CD4+ or CD8+ T cells sorted from blood, taken in a trial of the OX40 agonist ivuxolimab. The CDR3 is CASSQRTGGFDEQFF. Written as DNA, the CDR3 is TGCGCCAGCAGCCAAAGGACAGGGGGTTTCGATGAGCAGTTCTTC.